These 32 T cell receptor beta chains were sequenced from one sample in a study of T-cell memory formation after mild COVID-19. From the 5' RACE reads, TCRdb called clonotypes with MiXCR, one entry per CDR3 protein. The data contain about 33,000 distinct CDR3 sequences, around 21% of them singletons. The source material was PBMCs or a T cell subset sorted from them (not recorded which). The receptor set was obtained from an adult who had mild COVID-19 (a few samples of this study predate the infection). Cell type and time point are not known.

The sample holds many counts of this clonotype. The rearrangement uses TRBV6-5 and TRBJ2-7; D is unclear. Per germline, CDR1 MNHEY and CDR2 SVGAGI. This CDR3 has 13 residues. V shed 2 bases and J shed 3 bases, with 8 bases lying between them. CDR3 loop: CASSYGVHYEQYF. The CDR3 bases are TGTGCCAGCAGTTACGGGGTTCACTACGAGCAGTACTTC.

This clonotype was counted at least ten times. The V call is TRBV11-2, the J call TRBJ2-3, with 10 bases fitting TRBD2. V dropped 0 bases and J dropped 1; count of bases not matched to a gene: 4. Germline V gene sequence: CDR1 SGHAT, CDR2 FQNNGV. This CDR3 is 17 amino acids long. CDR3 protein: CASSLDRGTSGTDTQYF. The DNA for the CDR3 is TGTGCCAGCAGCTTAGACAGGGGGACTAGCGGCACAGATACGCAGTATTTT.

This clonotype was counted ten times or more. CDR3 sequence reads: CASSSWEGQFF. The CDR3 region has the DNA TGTGCCAGCAGCTCATGGGAGGGGCAGTTCTTC. The rearrangement joins TRBV7-2 to TRBJ2-1, with TRBD2 matching over 7 bases. The V segment lost 4 bases and the J segment 12 bases; nucleotides outside the gene matches: 3. The CDR3 is made up of 11 amino acids. The V gene's germline CDR1 is SGHTA and CDR2 FQGNSA.

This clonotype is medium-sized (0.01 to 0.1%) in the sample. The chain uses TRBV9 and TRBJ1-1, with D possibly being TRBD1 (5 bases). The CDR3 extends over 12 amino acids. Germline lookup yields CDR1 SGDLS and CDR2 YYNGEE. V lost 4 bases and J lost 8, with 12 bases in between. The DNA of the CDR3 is TGTGCCAGCAGCAAAACAGACAGCGAAGCTTTCTTT. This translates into CASSKTDSEAFF.

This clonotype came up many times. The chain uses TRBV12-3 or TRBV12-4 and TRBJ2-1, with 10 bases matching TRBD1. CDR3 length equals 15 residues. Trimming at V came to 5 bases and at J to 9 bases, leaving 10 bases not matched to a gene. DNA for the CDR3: TGTGCCAGCAGTCCCGGGACAGGGGTGTCAATTGAGCAGTTCTTC. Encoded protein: CASSPGTGVSIEQFF.

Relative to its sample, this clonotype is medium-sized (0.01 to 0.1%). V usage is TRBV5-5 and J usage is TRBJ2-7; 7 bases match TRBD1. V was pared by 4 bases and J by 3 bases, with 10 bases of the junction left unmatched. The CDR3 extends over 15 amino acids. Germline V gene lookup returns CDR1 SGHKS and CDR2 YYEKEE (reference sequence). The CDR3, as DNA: TGTGCCAGCAGCAGGGGACAGCAAGCGTACTACGAGCAGTACTTC. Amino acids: CASSRGQQAYYEQYF. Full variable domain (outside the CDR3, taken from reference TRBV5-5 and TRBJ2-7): DAGVTQSPTHLIKTRGQQVTLRCSPISGHKSVSWYQQVLGQGPQFIFQYYEKEERGRGNFPDRFSARQFPNYSSELNVNALLLGDSALYLCASSRGQQAYYEQYFGPGTRLTVT.

The CDR3 DNA follows: TGTGCCACACGATCTAGCGGGAGCGGGGCCGGCGGGGAGCTGTTTTTT. Protein sequence: CATRSSGSGAGGELFF. The chain joins TRBV24-1 to TRBJ2-2; 10 bases are shared with TRBD2. Germline V CDR1 and CDR2: KGHDR, SFDVKD. CDR3 length: 16 amino acids. V lost 10 bases and J lost 7; bases outside the gene matches: 14.

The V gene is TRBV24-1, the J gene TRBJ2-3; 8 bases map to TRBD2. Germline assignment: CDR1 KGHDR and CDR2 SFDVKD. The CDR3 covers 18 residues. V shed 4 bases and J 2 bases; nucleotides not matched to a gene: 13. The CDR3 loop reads CATSDPERGPAFTDTQYF. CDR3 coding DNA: TGTGCCACCAGTGACCCCGAGCGGGGGCCCGCCTTCACAGATACGCAGTATTTT.

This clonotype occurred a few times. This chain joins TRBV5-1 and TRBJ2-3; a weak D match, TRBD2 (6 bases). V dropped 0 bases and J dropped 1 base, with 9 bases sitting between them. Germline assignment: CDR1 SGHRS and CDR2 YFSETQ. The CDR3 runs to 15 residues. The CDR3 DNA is TGCGCCAGCAGCTTGGGACTAGTAGGCACAGATACGCAGTATTTT. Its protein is CASSLGLVGTDTQYF.

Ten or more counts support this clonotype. The CDR3 protein is CASSQGGWQGNQPQHF. The CDR3 nucleotides read TGCGCCAGCAGCCAAGGGGGGTGGCAAGGCAATCAGCCCCAGCATTTT. The chain is built from TRBV10-2 and TRBJ1-5; D is possibly TRBD1 (6 bases). Trimming cost V 6 bases and J 2 bases, with 17 bases left between them. The germline CDR1 and CDR2 sequences are WSHSY and SAAADI. The CDR3 consists of 16 residues.

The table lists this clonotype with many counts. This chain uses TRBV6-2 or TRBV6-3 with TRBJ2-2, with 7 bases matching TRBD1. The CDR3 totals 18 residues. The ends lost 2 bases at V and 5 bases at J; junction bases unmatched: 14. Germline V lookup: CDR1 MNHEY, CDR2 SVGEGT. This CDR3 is CASSYLRDSRTGTGELFF. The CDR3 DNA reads TGTGCCAGCAGTTACCTCCGGGACAGCCGAACGGGAACCGGGGAGCTGTTTTTT.

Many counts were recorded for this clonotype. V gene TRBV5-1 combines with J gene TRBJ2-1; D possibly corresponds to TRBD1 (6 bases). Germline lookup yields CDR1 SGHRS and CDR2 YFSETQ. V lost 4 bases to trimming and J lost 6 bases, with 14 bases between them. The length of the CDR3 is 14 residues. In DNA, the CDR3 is TGCGCCAGCAGCCTACAGGGTCGGGGCAATGAGCAGTTCTTC. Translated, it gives CASSLQGRGNEQFF.

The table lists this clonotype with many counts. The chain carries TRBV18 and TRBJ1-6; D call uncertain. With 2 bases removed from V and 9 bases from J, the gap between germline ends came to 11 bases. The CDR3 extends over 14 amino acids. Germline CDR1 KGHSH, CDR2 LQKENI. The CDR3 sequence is CASSPRTITSPLHF. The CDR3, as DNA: TGTGCCAGCTCACCAAGGACGATCACTTCACCCCTCCACTTT.

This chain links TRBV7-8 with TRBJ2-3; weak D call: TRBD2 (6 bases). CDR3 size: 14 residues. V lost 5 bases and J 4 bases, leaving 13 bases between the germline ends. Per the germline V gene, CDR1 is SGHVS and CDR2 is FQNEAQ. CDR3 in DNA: TGTGCCAGCAGCCCACGAGCGGGTGCAGATACGCAGTATTTT. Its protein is CASSPRAGADTQYF.

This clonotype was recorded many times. CDR3 in DNA: TGTGCCAGCAGCGTAGGCCGCGGAAGAGGGGCGGATACGCAGTATTTT. It codes for CASSVGRGRGADTQYF. The V and J genes are TRBV9 and TRBJ2-3; D might be TRBD1 or TRBD2, each matching 5 bases. CDR3 length equals 16 residues. CDR1 and CDR2 from the germline V gene are SGDLS and YYNGEE. Between the trimmed V and J ends, which lost 0 bases and 6 bases, there was a span of 17 bases. Using reference TRBV9 and TRBJ2-3 for the parts outside the CDR3, the full variable domain is DSGVTQTPKHLITATGQRVTLRCSPRSGDLSVYWYQQSLDQGLQFLIQYYNGEERAKGNILERFSAQQFPDLHSELNLSSLELGDSALYFCASSVGRGRGADTQYFGPGTRLTVL.

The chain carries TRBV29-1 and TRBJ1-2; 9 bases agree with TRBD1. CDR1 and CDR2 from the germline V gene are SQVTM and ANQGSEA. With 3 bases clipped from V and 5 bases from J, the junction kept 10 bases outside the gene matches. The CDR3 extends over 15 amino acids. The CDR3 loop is CSVDSRDREPYGYTF. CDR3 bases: TGCAGCGTTGATAGCCGGGACAGGGAACCGTATGGCTACACCTTC.

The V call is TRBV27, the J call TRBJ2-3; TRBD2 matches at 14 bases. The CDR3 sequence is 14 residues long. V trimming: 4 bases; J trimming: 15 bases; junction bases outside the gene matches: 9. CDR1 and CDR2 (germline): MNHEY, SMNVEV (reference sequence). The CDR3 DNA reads TGTGCCAGCAGTTCCCTGACTAGCGGGGGGGCCCACTATTTT. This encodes CASSSLTSGGAHYF.

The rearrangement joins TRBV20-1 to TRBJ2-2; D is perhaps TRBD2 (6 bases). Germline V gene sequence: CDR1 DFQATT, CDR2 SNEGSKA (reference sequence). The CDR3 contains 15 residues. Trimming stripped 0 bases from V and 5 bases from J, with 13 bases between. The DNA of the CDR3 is TGCAGTGCTAGAGATACCGGGAGCGGGACCGGGGAGCTGTTTTTT. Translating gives CSARDTGSGTGELFF.

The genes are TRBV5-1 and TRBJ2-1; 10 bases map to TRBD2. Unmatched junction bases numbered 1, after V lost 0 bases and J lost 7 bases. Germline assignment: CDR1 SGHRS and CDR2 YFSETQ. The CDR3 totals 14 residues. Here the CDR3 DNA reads TGCGCCAGCAGCTTGGTAGCGGGAGGAAATGAGCAGTTCTTC. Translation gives CASSLVAGGNEQFF.

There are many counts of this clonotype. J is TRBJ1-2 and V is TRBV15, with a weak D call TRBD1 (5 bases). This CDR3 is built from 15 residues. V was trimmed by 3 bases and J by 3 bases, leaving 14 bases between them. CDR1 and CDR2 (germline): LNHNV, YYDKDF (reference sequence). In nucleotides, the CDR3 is TGTGCCACCAGCAGTCGGGGCCAGGACTACTATGGCTACACCTTC. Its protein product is CATSSRGQDYYGYTF.

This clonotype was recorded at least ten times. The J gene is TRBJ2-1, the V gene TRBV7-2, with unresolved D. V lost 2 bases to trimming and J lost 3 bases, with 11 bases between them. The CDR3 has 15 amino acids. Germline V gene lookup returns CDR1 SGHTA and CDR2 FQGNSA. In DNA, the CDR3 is TGTGCCAGCAGCTTAAGGTCGGCTAGCTACAATGAGCAGTTCTTC. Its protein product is CASSLRSASYNEQFF.

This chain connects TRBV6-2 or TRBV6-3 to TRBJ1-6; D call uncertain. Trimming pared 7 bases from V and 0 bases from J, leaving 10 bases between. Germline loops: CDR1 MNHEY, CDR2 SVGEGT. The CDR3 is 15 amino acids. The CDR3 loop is CASTQSGSYNSPLHF. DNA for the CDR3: TGTGCCAGCACCCAATCGGGCTCCTATAATTCACCCCTCCACTTT.

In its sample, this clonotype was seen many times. The CDR3: CASRPGTRSSGELFF. Here the CDR3 DNA reads TGTGCCAGCAGACCCGGGACTAGGTCTTCCGGGGAGCTGTTTTTT. The rearrangement joins TRBV5-6 to TRBJ2-2, with 8 bases matching TRBD2. V lost 5 bases, J lost 6 bases, and 9 bases stayed unmatched. The CDR3 length is 15 residues. CDR1 SGHDT and CDR2 YYEEEE come from the germline V gene.

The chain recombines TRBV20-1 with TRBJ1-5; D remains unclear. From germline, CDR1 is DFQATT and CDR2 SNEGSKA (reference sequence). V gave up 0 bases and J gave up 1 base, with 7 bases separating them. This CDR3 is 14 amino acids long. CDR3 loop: CSARDITSNQPQHF. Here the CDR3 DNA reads TGCAGTGCTAGAGATATAACCAGCAATCAGCCCCAGCATTTT.

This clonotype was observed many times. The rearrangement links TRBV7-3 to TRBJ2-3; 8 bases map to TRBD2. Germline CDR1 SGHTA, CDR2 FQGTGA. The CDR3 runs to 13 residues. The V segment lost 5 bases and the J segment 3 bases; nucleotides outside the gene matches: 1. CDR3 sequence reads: CASSTGGTDTQYF. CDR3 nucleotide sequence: TGTGCCAGCAGCACGGGGGGGACAGATACGCAGTATTTT.

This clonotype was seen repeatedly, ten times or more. The CDR3 region has the DNA TGTGCCATCAGTGCCGCCCTGGGGGGCAACTCCTACGAGCAGTACTTC. It yields the protein CAISAALGGNSYEQYF. This sequence joins TRBV10-3 and TRBJ2-7; D tentatively reads TRBD1 or TRBD2 (6 bases each). The CDR3 has 16 residues. Germline V CDR1 and CDR2: ENHRY, SYGVKD. The germline V and J ends were trimmed by 4 bases and 0 bases, with 16 bases remaining between them.

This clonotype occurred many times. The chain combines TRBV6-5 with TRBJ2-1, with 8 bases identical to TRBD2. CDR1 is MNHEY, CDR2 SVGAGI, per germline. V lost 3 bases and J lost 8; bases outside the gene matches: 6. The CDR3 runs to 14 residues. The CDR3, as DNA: TGTGCCAGCAGTTATAACGGGAGGGCCTATGAGCAGTTCTTC. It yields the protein CASSYNGRAYEQFF.

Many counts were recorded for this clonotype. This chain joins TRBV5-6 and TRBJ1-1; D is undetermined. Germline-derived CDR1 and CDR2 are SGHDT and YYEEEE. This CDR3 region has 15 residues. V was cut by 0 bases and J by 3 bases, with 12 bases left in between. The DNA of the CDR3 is TGTGCCAGCAGCTTGGTTCCCAGGATGGACACTGAAGCTTTCTTT. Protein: CASSLVPRMDTEAFF.

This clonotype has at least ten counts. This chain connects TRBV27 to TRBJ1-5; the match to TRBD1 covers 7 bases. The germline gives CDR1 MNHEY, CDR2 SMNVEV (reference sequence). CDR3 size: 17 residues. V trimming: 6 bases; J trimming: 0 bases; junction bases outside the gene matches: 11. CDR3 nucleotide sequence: TGTGCCAGCAGGCCACAGGTAGGGGGCTATAGCAATCAGCCCCAGCATTTT. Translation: CASRPQVGGYSNQPQHF.

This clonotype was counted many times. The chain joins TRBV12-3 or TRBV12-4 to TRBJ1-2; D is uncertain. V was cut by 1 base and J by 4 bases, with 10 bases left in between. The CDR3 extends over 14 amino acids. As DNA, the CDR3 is TGTGCCAGCAGTTTAGAGGTTCTCGGCTATGGCTACACCTTC. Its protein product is CASSLEVLGYGYTF.

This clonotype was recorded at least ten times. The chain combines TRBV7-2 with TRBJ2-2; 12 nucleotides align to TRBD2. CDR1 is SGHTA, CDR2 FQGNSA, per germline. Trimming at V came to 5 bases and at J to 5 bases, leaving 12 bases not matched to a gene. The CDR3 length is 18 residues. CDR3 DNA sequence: TGTGCCAGCAGCACTTTTAGGAGACTAGCGGGAGAGACCGGGGAGCTGTTTTTT. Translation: CASSTFRRLAGETGELFF.

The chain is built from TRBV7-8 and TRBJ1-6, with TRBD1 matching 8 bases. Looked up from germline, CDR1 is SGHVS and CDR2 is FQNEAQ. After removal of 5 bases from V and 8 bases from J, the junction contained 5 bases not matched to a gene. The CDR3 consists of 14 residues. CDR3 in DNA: TGTGCCAGCAGCCCGACGGACAGGGATTCACCCCTCCACTTT. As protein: CASSPTDRDSPLHF.